The 10 T cell receptor beta chains presented below share a single source sample, sequenced in a study of cytomegalovirus exposure and HLA in healthy donors. Primers included in the PCR were 60 Vbeta and 13 Jbeta primers. Generated by immunoSEQ multiplex PCR, the TCRdb table keeps only in-frame clones and is missing some. The listing contains more than 90,000 clones. Sequenced sample: PBMCs. The source of these receptors is a man in his forties in good health and CMV-seropositive.

CDR3 nucleotides: TGCAGTGCTTGGGGGCACAATGAGCAGTTCTTC. It encodes CSAWGHNEQFF. This chain uses TRBV20-1 with TRBJ2-1; tentative D call: TRBD1 (6 bases). The V and J ends lost 5 bases and 5 bases respectively, with 7 bases between them. This CDR3 spans 11 amino acids. Germline CDR1 reads DFQATT; CDR2 reads SNEGSKA (reference sequence).

V and J are TRBV7-9 and TRBJ2-5; 14 bases map to TRBD2. The length of the CDR3 is 17 residues. CDR1 is SEHNR, CDR2 FQNEAQ, per germline (reference sequence). The J segment lost 3 bases and the V segment lost 5 bases, leaving 8 bases of the junction unmatched. In DNA form, the CDR3 reads TGTGCCAGCAGCCTCACGGGACTAGCGGGAGAGAAAGAGACCCAGTACTTC. Its translation is CASSLTGLAGEKETQYF.

The V gene is TRBV29-1, the J gene TRBJ2-3; D is undetermined. The CDR3 covers 11 residues. Per the germline V gene, CDR1 is SQVTM and CDR2 is ANQGSEA. V was clipped by 4 bases and J by 5 bases, with 7 bases between them. DNA for the CDR3: TGCAGCGTTGTGGCCTTAGATACGCAGTATTTT. This translates into CSVVALDTQYF.

This chain links TRBV28 with TRBJ2-1; 7 positions match TRBD1. The CDR3 is 16 residues long. V dropped 6 bases and J dropped 5; count of bases not matched to a gene: 13. Germline CDR1 MDHEN, CDR2 SYDVKM. Here the CDR3 DNA reads TGTGCCAGCAGCCCCCAAAGGTTTGGACAGGACAATGAGCAGTTCTTC. Translating gives CASSPQRFGQDNEQFF.

This chain uses TRBV4-1 with TRBJ2-2, with 10 bases lining up with TRBD2. The V segment lost 3 bases and the J segment 1 base; nucleotides outside the gene matches: 8. The CDR3 contains 18 residues. From germline, CDR1 is MGHRA and CDR2 YSYEKL. The CDR3 here is CASSQEVPSGRNTGELFF. CDR3 bases: TGCGCCAGCAGCCAGGAGGTGCCTAGCGGGAGGAACACCGGGGAGCTGTTTTTT.

The rearrangement joins TRBV28 to TRBJ2-5, with 10 positions matching TRBD2. With the DNA end fitting TRBJ2-7 better, the J assignment may be wrong. Germline V gene data show CDR1 as MDHEN and CDR2 as SYDVKM. The length of the CDR3 is 14 residues. This CDR3 reads CASRPGLAVYEQYF. DNA for the CDR3: TGTGCCAGCAGACCTGGACTAGCGGTTTACGAGCAGTACTTC.

The rearrangement links TRBV5-8 to TRBJ1-4, with 8 bases fitting TRBD1. CDR1 and CDR2 (germline): SGHTS, YDEGEE. The length of the CDR3 is 11 residues. Trimming cost V 4 bases and J 14 bases; bases outside gene matches: 4. In nucleotides, the CDR3 is TGTGCCAGCAGCACGGACAGGGCCCTGTTTTTT. Translation: CASSTDRALFF.

The CDR3 DNA follows: TGTGCCAGTACTGATCGGCAGCGCACTGTAATTGGCTACACCTTC. Its protein product is CASTDRQRTVIGYTF. This sequence joins TRBV5-8 and TRBJ1-2; D is unresolved. Germline loops: CDR1 SGHTS, CDR2 YDEGEE. This CDR3 region has 15 residues. Deletions cut 8 bases from V and 7 bases from J, with 24 bases between.

The chain couples TRBV5-4 to TRBJ2-3; 14 nucleotides agree with TRBD2. CDR3 length: 15 residues. CDR1 SGHNT and CDR2 YYREEE come from the germline V gene (reference sequence). Trimming took 0 bases from V and 9 from J; bases not matched to a gene: 3. The CDR3 DNA follows: TGTGCCAGCAGCTTGGCCGGGACTAGCGGGAGCACGCAGTATTTT. Amino acids: CASSLAGTSGSTQYF.

V usage is TRBV4-1 and J usage is TRBJ1-5; tentatively, D is TRBD1 (6 bases). The ends were cut back, 1 base at V and 8 bases at J, with 12 bases in the middle. Looked up from germline, CDR1 is MGHRA and CDR2 is YSYEKL. This CDR3 spans 14 amino acids. Here the CDR3 DNA reads TGCGCCAGCAGCCAAGTCCAGGGGAGGGAGCCCCAGCATTTT. This translates into CASSQVQGREPQHF.